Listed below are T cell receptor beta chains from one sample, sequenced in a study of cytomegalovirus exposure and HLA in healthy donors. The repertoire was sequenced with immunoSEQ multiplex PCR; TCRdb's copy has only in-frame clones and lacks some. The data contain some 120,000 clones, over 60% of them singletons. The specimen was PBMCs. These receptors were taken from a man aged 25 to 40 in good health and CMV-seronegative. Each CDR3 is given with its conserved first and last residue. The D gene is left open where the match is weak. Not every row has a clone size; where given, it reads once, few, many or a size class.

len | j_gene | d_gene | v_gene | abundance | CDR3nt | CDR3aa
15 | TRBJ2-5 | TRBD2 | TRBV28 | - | TGTGCCAGCAGTCCCGGGACTAGCGGGGTTGAGACCCAGTACTTC | CASSPGTSGVETQYF
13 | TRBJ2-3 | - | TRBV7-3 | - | TGTGCCAGCAGCTCTACAGGGCCGGATACGCAGTATTTT | CASSSTGPDTQYF
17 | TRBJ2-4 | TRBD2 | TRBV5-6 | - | TGTGCCAGCAGCTTGGCTCGACTAGCCTCAGCCAAAAACATTCAGTACTTC | CASSLARLASAKNIQYF
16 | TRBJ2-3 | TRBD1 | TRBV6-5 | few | TGTGCCAGCAGTTACTCGCCGACAGGGGGCTCAGATACGCAGTATTTT | CASSYSPTGGSDTQYF
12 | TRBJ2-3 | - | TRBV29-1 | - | TGCAGCGTTGAAGGTACTACAGATACGCAGTATTTT | CSVEGTTDTQYF
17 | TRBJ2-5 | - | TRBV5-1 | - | TGCGCCAGCAGCTTGTCAAGCGGGCCCCCCGAGGGAGAGACCCAGTACTTC | CASSLSSGPPEGETQYF
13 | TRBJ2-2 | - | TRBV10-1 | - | TGCGCCAGCAGTGCAGATTACACCGGGGAGCTGTTTTTT | CASSADYTGELFF
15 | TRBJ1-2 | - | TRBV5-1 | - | TGCGCCAGCAGCCCTTTGCGGGACGCGATCTATGGCTACACCTTC | CASSPLRDAIYGYTF
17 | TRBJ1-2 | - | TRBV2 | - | TGTGCCAGCAGTGGCGGAGGACAGAGTTTGAGAGACTATGGCTACACCTTC | CASSGGGQSLRDYGYTF
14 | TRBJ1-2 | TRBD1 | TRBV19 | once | TGTGCCAGTAGTCTCCTACAGGGGCTCGGCGGCTACACCTTC | CASSLLQGLGGYTF
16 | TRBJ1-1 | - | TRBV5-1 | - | TGCGCCAGCAGCTTGGGTGGTTCCGGGTTGAACACTGAAGCTTTCTTT | CASSLGGSGLNTEAFF
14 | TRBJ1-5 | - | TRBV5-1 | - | TGCGCCAGCAGCTTTACGCAGGGCGATCAGCCCCAGCATTTT | CASSFTQGDQPQHF
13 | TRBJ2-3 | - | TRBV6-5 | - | TGTGCCAGCAGTTACGAGGGCACAGATACGCAGTATTTT | CASSYEGTDTQYF
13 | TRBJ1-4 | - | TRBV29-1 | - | TGCAGCGTTGAAAAACCAGGGAATGAAAAACTGTTTTTT | CSVEKPGNEKLFF
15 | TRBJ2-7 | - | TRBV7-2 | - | TGTGCCAGCAGCTTAAAGACGTCATCTAGAAACGAGCAGTACTTC | CASSLKTSSRNEQYF